The present T cell receptor beta chain was sequenced within a study of blood T cell repertoires in COVID-19. Study as a whole: COVID-19 samples from acute and convalescent phases originated in the United States, Italy and Spain. From T cells, B-cell-depleted T cells, or PBMCs came the material, which was cDNA or gDNA.

Germline CDR1 SNHLY, CDR2 FYNNEI. Trimming left V 6 bases short and J 6 bases short, with 9 bases between. The CDR3 runs to 12 residues. Per the authors' pipeline: How many nucleated cells were present was estimated from reference gene primer amplification. Sequencing used immunoSEQ multiplex PCR; TCRdb keeps in-frame clones, though not all of them. V and J calls and clone size are given by that table; D and trimming were obtained from the DNA. The repertoire consists of tens of thousands of clones, with around 90% occurring once and the leading ten covering 5% to 6.5%. Sequencing was done on a sample of peripheral blood. This sequence was found in a woman aged 45-59 years with acute or convalescent COVID-19. The chain is built from TRBV2 and TRBJ1-5, with D uncertain. CDR3 sequence (DNA): TGTGCCAGCAGCCCGGAGGGTCAGCCCCAGCATTTT. This sequence encodes CASSPEGQPQHF.